The clone carrying this T cell receptor beta chain was picked up a small number of times. TCRdb's table, derived via immunoSEQ multiplex PCR, lists solely in-frame clones and lacks some. The table includes some 66,000 clones, about 77% detected once. The data were obtained in a study of OX40 agonist ivuxolimab in advanced cancers. In the study overall: The group had a mean age of around 60 years, ranged from about 20 to 80, and was around 86% male. Earlier treatment with anti-PD-1, anti-PD-L1 or anti-CTLA-4 was permitted, and about 40% had received some.

The input for sequencing was CD4+ or CD8+ T cells sorted from blood, taken in a trial of the OX40 agonist ivuxolimab. The clonotype originates from an adult with an advanced solid tumor such as melanoma, head and neck, liver or kidney cancer.

CDR3 residues: CASSQDLEGSGSPLHF. CDR3 bases: TGTGCCAGCAGCCAAGATTTGGAGGGCTCGGGTTCACCCCTCCACTTT. The chain is built from TRBV4-2 and TRBJ1-6; D gene ambiguous. The CDR3 sequence is 16 residues long. CDR1 and CDR2 from the germline V gene are LGHNA and YNFKEQ. Deletions cut 0 bases from V and 9 bases from J, with 15 bases between.